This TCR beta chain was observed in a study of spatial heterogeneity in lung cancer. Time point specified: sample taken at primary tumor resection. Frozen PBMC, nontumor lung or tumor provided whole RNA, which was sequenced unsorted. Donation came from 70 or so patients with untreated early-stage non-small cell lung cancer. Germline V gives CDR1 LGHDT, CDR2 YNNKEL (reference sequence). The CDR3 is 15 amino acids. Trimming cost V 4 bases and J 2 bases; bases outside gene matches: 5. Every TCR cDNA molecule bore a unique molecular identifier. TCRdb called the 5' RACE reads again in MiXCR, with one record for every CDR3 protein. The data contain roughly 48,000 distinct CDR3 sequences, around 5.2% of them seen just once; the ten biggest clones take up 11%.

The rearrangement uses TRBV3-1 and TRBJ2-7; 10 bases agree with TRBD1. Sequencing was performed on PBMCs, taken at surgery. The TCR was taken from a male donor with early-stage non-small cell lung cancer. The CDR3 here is CASSRRDRGPYEQYF. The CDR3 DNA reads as TGTGCCAGCAGCCGGCGGGACAGGGGACCCTACGAGCAGTACTTC.